Each of the 27 T cell receptor beta chains below was sequenced from the same sample in a study of T cell clones after liver transplantation. Data came from immunoSEQ multiplex PCR; TCRdb stores just in-frame clones and leaves some out. The sample carries 85,000 to 110,000 clones, roughly 80% recorded once. Sequencing used CD4+ T cells from blood, obtained approximately 50 months after liver transplant. These receptors originate from a human patient who received a liver transplant. Some T cells may be graft donor cells.

The rearrangement joins TRBV14 to TRBJ2-4; D may be TRBD1 (5 bases). The CDR3 extends over 16 amino acids. V was pared by 3 bases and J by 3 bases, with 15 bases between. The germline V gene encodes CDR1 SGHDN and CDR2 FVKESK. CDR3 DNA sequence: TGTGCCAGCAGCCACAAAAACCAGGGTGGCAAAAACATTCAGTACTTC. Translating gives CASSHKNQGGKNIQYF.

The chain couples TRBV5-1 to TRBJ1-1; a possible D gene is TRBD1 (5 bases). V gave up 1 base and J gave up 7 bases, with 8 bases separating them. The CDR3 is made up of 12 amino acids. Germline V CDR1 and CDR2: SGHRS, YFSETQ. The CDR3 loop is CASSLRQGEAFF. CDR3 nucleotide sequence: TGCGCCAGCAGCTTGCGGCAGGGTGAAGCTTTCTTT.

This rearrangement joins TRBV29-1 to TRBJ1-2, with 10 positions matching TRBD1. Germline V CDR1 and CDR2: SQVTM, ANQGSEA. CDR3 length: 15 residues. With V trimmed by 0 bases and J by 5 bases, 6 bases remained unmatched. DNA for the CDR3: TGCAGCGTTGAAGAGAAAGGGACAGGGGAATATGGCTACACCTTC. Translation gives CSVEEKGTGEYGYTF.

This clone was counted between two and nine times. The chain combines TRBV27 with TRBJ2-1, with no clear D. The V end lost 8 bases, the J end lost 5 bases, and 13 bases lay between the germline ends. The length of the CDR3 is 13 residues. Germline-derived CDR1 and CDR2 are MNHEY and SMNVEV (reference sequence). CDR3 in DNA: TGTGCCAGCTCCAGGAATTCTCACAATGAGCAGTTCTTC. Protein: CASSRNSHNEQFF.

The genes are TRBV10-3 and TRBJ2-6, with a weak D call TRBD2 (5 bases). Germline CDR1 reads ENHRY; CDR2 reads SYGVKD. Trimming removed 7 bases at V and 0 bases at J, with 13 bases between. This CDR3 is built from 16 residues. The CDR3 DNA is TGTGCCATCACAAACGGGATAAGCTCTGGGGCCAACGTCCTGACTTTC. This encodes CAITNGISSGANVLTF.

This chain's CDR3 is CASRGGTGLADTQYF. CDR3 DNA sequence: TGTGCCAGCAGGGGGGGCACAGGGCTTGCTGATACGCAGTATTTT. V usage is TRBV2 and J usage is TRBJ2-3; D may match TRBD1 or TRBD2 (6 bases each). The germline gives CDR1 SNHLY, CDR2 FYNNEI. This CDR3 spans 15 amino acids. Trimming pared 6 bases from V and 6 bases from J, leaving 19 bases between.

This chain connects TRBV5-1 to TRBJ2-1; 7 nucleotides line up with TRBD2. Trimming at V came to 3 bases and at J to 3 bases, leaving 3 bases not matched to a gene. CDR1 and CDR2 (germline): SGHRS, YFSETQ. CDR3 length equals 14 residues. CDR3 residues: CASSSSGVYNEQFF. Written as DNA, the CDR3 is TGCGCCAGCAGCTCCAGCGGGGTCTACAATGAGCAGTTCTTC.

This clone was detected once. This chain uses TRBV28 with TRBJ1-2; D gene ambiguous. Trimming removed 5 bases at V and 7 bases at J, with 11 bases between. The CDR3 consists of 12 residues. The germline V gene encodes CDR1 MDHEN and CDR2 SYDVKM. CDR3 amino acids: CASSVRVGGYTF. Here the CDR3 DNA reads TGTGCCAGCAGTGTGAGGGTGGGTGGCTACACCTTC.

CDR3 protein: CASGPGTGFNTIYF. The CDR3 bases are TGTGCTAGTGGTCCCGGGACAGGGTTTAACACCATATATTTT. V gene TRBV12-5 combines with J gene TRBJ1-3; the match to TRBD1 covers 9 bases. V gave up 5 bases and J gave up 7 bases; unmatched junction bases: 6. This CDR3 has 14 residues. Germline-derived CDR1 and CDR2 are LGHNT and FRNRAP.

J is TRBJ2-2 and V is TRBV30; D gene ambiguous. The V gene lost 2 bases and the J gene lost 4 bases, with 8 bases spanning the gap. The CDR3 totals 13 residues. Germline loops: CDR1 GTSNPN, CDR2 SVGIG (reference sequence). The DNA for the CDR3 is TGTGCCTGGAGTTTGGCAGCCACCGGGGAGCTGTTTTTT. Translation gives CAWSLAATGELFF.

The chain uses TRBV11-2 and TRBJ2-2; TRBD2 matches 11 bases. This CDR3 is 16 amino acids long. The germline V gene has CDR1 SGHAT and CDR2 FQNNGV. V lost 5 bases and J lost 7; bases outside the gene matches: 9. CDR3 DNA sequence: TGTGCCAGCAGCATGAGTAGCGGGGGGGCTGGCGGGGAGCTGTTTTTT. Its protein is CASSMSSGGAGGELFF.

This rearrangement joins TRBV6-6 to TRBJ2-2; 7 bases are shared with TRBD2. The J segment lost 4 bases and the V segment lost 8 bases, leaving 13 bases of the junction unmatched. CDR1 MNHNY and CDR2 SVGAGI come from the germline V gene (reference sequence). The CDR3 runs to 16 residues. The CDR3 DNA reads TGTGCCAGCGCTAAGGGACTAATGCCCATCACCGGGGAGCTGTTTTTT. Amino acid sequence: CASAKGLMPITGELFF.

This clone was seen a handful of times. The chain uses TRBV29-1 and TRBJ1-2; a weak D match, TRBD1 (6 bases). V lost 7 bases, J lost 2 bases, and 11 bases lay in between. The CDR3 extends over 12 amino acids. The germline V gene has CDR1 SQVTM and CDR2 ANQGSEA. In DNA, the CDR3 is TGCAGCGGGGAAACAGGGAACTATGGCTACACCTTC. It is translated as CSGETGNYGYTF.

The rearrangement links TRBV5-4 to TRBJ1-2; weak D call: TRBD1 (6 bases). The germline CDR1 and CDR2 sequences are SGHNT and YYREEE (reference sequence). Trimming stripped 5 bases from V and 5 bases from J, with 16 bases between. There are 14 residues in the CDR3. CDR3 residues: CASRGAGTIYGYTF. CDR3 nucleotides: TGTGCCAGCAGGGGGGCCGGGACCATTTATGGCTACACCTTC. Based on the CDR3 plus reference TRBV5-4 and TRBJ1-2, the full variable domain is ETGVTQSPTHLIKTRGQQVTLRCSSQSGHNTVSWYQQALGQGPQFIFQYYREEENGRGNFPPRFSGLQFPNYSSELNVNALELDDSALYLCASRGAGTIYGYTFGSGTRLTVV.

This rearrangement joins TRBV9 to TRBJ1-2; 9 positions match TRBD1. The germline V gene has CDR1 SGDLS and CDR2 YYNGEE. This CDR3 has 16 residues. With V trimmed by 4 bases and J by 5 bases, 12 bases remained unmatched. The CDR3 region is CASSSFRGTGRYGYTF. The CDR3 bases are TGTGCCAGCAGCTCCTTTCGCGGGACAGGGAGATATGGCTACACCTTC.

The chain employs TRBV16 and TRBJ1-5; D gene uncertain. This CDR3 spans 15 amino acids. Trimming cost V 5 bases and J 7 bases, with 18 bases left between them. The germline V gene encodes CDR1 KGHSY and CDR2 FQNENV. The CDR3 nucleotides read TGTGCCAGCAGCAAACAATTCTCGAACGGGCAGCCCCAGCATTTT. Encoded protein: CASSKQFSNGQPQHF. Using reference TRBV16 and TRBJ1-5 for the parts outside the CDR3, the full variable domain is GEEVAQTPKHLVRGEGQKAKLYCAPIKGHSYVFWYQQVLKNEFKFLISFQNENVFDETGMPKERFSAKCLPNSPCSLEIQATKLEDSAVYFCASSKQFSNGQPQHFGDGTRLSIL.

The V and J genes are TRBV6-1 and TRBJ1-2; D is perhaps TRBD1 (6 bases). CDR3 length: 16 residues. CDR1 and CDR2 (germline): MNHNS, SASEGT. Trimming shortened V by 3 bases and J by 3 bases, and 17 bases separated the two germline ends. Here the CDR3 reads CASSDLQGREDYGYTF. In nucleotides, the CDR3 is TGTGCCAGCAGTGACCTTCAGGGGCGGGAAGACTATGGCTACACCTTC.

The chain carries TRBV6-6 and TRBJ2-3; 7 bases are shared with TRBD1. The germline gives CDR1 MNHNY, CDR2 SVGAGI (reference sequence). The CDR3 length is 15 residues. Trimming took 2 bases from V and 5 from J; bases not matched to a gene: 7. Here the CDR3 reads CASSYADREGDTQYF. The CDR3 coding sequence is TGTGCCAGCAGTTACGCCGACAGGGAAGGAGATACGCAGTATTTT.

V is TRBV6-6 and J is TRBJ1-2, with 9 bases lining up with TRBD1. The CDR3 contains 15 residues. The junction had 9 bases not matched to a gene; V was cut back by 2 bases and J by 8 bases. Germline values: CDR1 MNHNY, CDR2 SVGAGI (reference sequence). The CDR3 DNA sequence: TGTGCCAGCAGTTACCCACCGGGACAGGGAGGAGGCTACACCTTC. It translates to CASSYPPGQGGGYTF.

The V gene is TRBV30, the J gene TRBJ2-3; no firm D call. Trimming took off 3 bases at V and 1 base at J, with 20 bases between the two ends. This CDR3 is built from 17 residues. CDR1 GTSNPN and CDR2 SVGIG come from the germline V gene (reference sequence). This CDR3 is CAWSPLTLLTGTDTQYF. The CDR3 region has the DNA TGTGCCTGGAGCCCCCTTACACTCCTAACCGGCACAGATACGCAGTATTTT. Supplemented by reference TRBV30 and TRBJ2-3, the full variable domain reads SQTIHQWPATLVQPVGSPLSLECTVEGTSNPNLYWYRQAAGRGLQLLFYSVGIGQISSEVPQNLSASRPQDRQFILSSKKLLLSDSGFYLCAWSPLTLLTGTDTQYFGPGTRLTVL.

The rearrangement links TRBV4-2 to TRBJ1-2, with D uncertain. The CDR3 runs to 16 residues. Germline V CDR1 and CDR2: LGHNA, YNFKEQ. Trimming took 0 bases from V and 0 from J, leaving 11 bases between them. The CDR3 is CASSQDLWTSNYGYTF. As DNA, the CDR3 is TGTGCCAGCAGCCAAGATCTGTGGACTTCTAACTATGGCTACACCTTC.

The rearrangement uses TRBV5-1 and TRBJ2-3; no definite D call. This CDR3 spans 15 amino acids. Trimming removed 0 bases at V and 3 bases at J, with 11 bases between. Germline-derived CDR1 and CDR2 are SGHRS and YFSETQ. CDR3 nucleotides: TGCGCCAGCAGCTTGGCTGCCGAAGGGACAGATACGCAGTATTTT. The encoded protein is CASSLAAEGTDTQYF. The variable domain in full, completed from reference TRBV5-1 and TRBJ2-3, reads KAGVTQTPRYLIKTRGQQVTLSCSPISGHRSVSWYQQTPGQGLQFLFEYFSETQRNKGNFPGRFSGRQFSNSRSEMNVSTLELGDSALYLCASSLAAEGTDTQYFGPGTRLTVL.

The chain carries TRBV6-5 and TRBJ1-2; 11 bases map to TRBD1. J gave up 8 bases and V 6 bases, and 5 bases lay outside the gene matches. Germline V gene lookup returns CDR1 MNHEY and CDR2 SVGAGI. The CDR3 covers 13 residues. CDR3 bases: TGTGCCAGCAGGCCTGGGACAGGGGGAGGCTACACCTTC. This gives the protein CASRPGTGGGYTF.

This clone has only one observation. This sequence joins TRBV7-6 and TRBJ1-5; D is possibly TRBD1 (6 bases). The CDR3 totals 15 residues. Trimming removed 5 bases from V and 3 bases from J, with 14 bases in between. Germline V lookup: CDR1 SGHVS, CDR2 FNYEAQ. The CDR3 region has the DNA TGTGCCAGCAGCCGCTCGGGGGCTTACAATCAGCCCCAGCATTTT. It is translated as CASSRSGAYNQPQHF.

The rearrangement uses TRBV9 and TRBJ2-2; the D is unclear. V lost 3 bases, J lost 0 bases, and 9 bases lay in between. The CDR3 consists of 15 residues. In germline, CDR1 is SGDLS, CDR2 YYNGEE. In DNA form, the CDR3 reads TGTGCCAGCAGCGATGTACAAACGAACACCGGGGAGCTGTTTTTT. It is translated as CASSDVQTNTGELFF.

This clone was recorded only once. The J gene is TRBJ2-1, the V gene TRBV9; D might be TRBD2 (5 bases). V lost 3 bases and J lost 7, with 14 bases in between. The CDR3 extends over 14 amino acids. In germline, CDR1 is SGDLS, CDR2 YYNGEE. The CDR3 sequence: CASSGTPLGNEQFF. CDR3 bases: TGTGCCAGCAGCGGGACTCCCCTGGGGAATGAGCAGTTCTTC.

This chain connects TRBV6-5 to TRBJ2-7, with 9 nucleotides matching TRBD1. This CDR3 spans 12 amino acids. Germline V gene sequence: CDR1 MNHEY, CDR2 SVGAGI. The ends lost 10 bases at V and 7 bases at J; junction bases unmatched: 8. The CDR3 region is CAITGTGREQYF. For the CDR3, the DNA is TGTGCCATCACCGGGACAGGGCGGGAGCAGTACTTC.